Sequencing of this T cell receptor (beta chain) was carried out in a study of cytomegalovirus exposure and HLA in healthy donors. Vbeta (60) and Jbeta (13) primers were used in the PCR. Profiling relied on immunoSEQ multiplex PCR, and the TCRdb table lists in-frame clones only, not all of them. The sample consists of fewer than 200,000 clones, more than 65% of them appearing once. Comment on this clone: The antigen remains undetermined.

General study results and limits: The listing of about 150 TCR beta chains classed them as cytomegalovirus-associated. In a later analysis, HLA-C alleles had the fewest associated TCRs, DRB1 alleles the most. A reported reduction in N-insertions relative to the 666-donor mean was seen in an Asian-associated ancestry cluster in a later analysis. Common viral pathogens were later found to be apparently linked to several of the most significant clusters.

The sample taken for sequencing was PBMCs. The TCR was taken from a girl aged 2-9 years in good health and CMV-seropositive.

The CDR3 spells CAVKTGALAFF. The DNA for the CDR3 is TGTGCCGTAAAGACAGGGGCGCTGGCTTTCTTT. The rearrangement links TRBV7-8 to TRBJ1-1; 8 bases fit TRBD1. Germline V gene data show CDR1 as SGHVS and CDR2 as FQNEAQ. The J segment lost 11 bases and the V segment lost 11 bases, leaving 10 bases of the junction unmatched. CDR3 length: 11 amino acids.